The clone carrying this T cell receptor (beta chain) was seen many times. In TCRdb, the reads were re-called with MiXCR into one record per CDR3 protein. The sample lists around 550,000 distinct CDR3 sequences, about a quarter occurring once. This record comes from a study of T cell repertoires in cytomegalovirus infection. In the study overall: TCR beta signatures that were public indicated CMV infection and matching HLA type.

Trimming left V 5 bases short and J 9 bases short, with 19 bases between. Germline values: CDR1 SGHVS, CDR2 FNYEAQ. This CDR3 has 14 amino acids. The receptor was isolated from a human donor in good health (CMV status not recorded). Some clones in this sample may be carry-over from other donors' samples. The chain combines TRBV7-6 with TRBJ1-2; a possible D gene is TRBD1 (6 bases). Sequenced: PBMCs. CDR3: CASSHLTGKRSYTF. As DNA, the CDR3 is TGTGCCAGCAGCCATCTCACAGGGAAGAGGAGCTACACCTTC.